This T cell receptor (beta chain) was captured in a study of post-analysis software for immune sequencing data. Study conclusions and caveats: TRBV segments more frequent in patients than in controls numbered a few and included TRBV5-6, TRBV5-1 and TRBV20-1.

Unique molecular identifiers were present in the TCR beta cDNA libraries. Each CDR3 protein gets one entry after TCRdb re-called the PCR reads with MiXCR. This sample has hundreds of thousands of distinct CDR3 sequences, with 25% to 30% found just once. Concerning this clonotype itself: Antigen specificity is unknown.

This CDR3 spans 13 amino acids. The germline gives CDR1 SQVTM, CDR2 ANQGSEA. V lost 6 bases and J 8 bases, leaving 17 bases between the germline ends. Sequencing was done on a sample of blood. This receptor was obtained from a girl between 10 and 17 years old with multiple sclerosis. The rearrangement uses TRBV29-1 and TRBJ2-1; tentative D call: TRBD2 (5 bases). Here the CDR3 DNA reads TGCAGCGTCCGGGTCCCCATGCGGGATGAGCAGTTCTTC. Translating it yields CSVRVPMRDEQFF.